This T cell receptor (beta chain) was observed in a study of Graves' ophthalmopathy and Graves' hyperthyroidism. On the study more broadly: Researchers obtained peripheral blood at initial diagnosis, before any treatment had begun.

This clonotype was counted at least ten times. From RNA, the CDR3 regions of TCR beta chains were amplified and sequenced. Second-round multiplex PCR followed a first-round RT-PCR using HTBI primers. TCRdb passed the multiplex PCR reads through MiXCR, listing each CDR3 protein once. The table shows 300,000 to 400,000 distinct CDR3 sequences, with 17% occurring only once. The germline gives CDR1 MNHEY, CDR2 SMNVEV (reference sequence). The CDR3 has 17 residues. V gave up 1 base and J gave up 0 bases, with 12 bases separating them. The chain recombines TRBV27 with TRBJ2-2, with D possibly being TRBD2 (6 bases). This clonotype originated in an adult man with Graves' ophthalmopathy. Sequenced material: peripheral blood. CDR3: CASSLFVGGTNTGELFF. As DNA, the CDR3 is TGTGCCAGCAGTTTATTCGTGGGCGGGACGAACACCGGGGAGCTGTTTTTT.